These 12 T cell receptor beta chains share one sample of origin, sequenced in a study of blood T cell repertoires in COVID-19. Profiled with immunoSEQ multiplex PCR; TCRdb holds only in-frame clones, not every one. The sample carries approximately 250,000 clones, around 82% recorded once. Sample: peripheral blood. The receptors come from a human donor in a cohort sampled during active COVID-19.

The CDR3 here is CASSLVYMGATSYEQYF. The CDR3 DNA reads as TGCGCCAGCAGCCTGGTCTACATGGGGGCGACCTCCTACGAGCAGTACTTC. The chain employs TRBV4-1 and TRBJ2-7; a possible D gene is TRBD1 (6 bases). The CDR3 runs 17 residues. Germline values: CDR1 MGHRA, CDR2 YSYEKL. Trimming pared 4 bases from V and 0 bases from J, leaving 19 bases between.

The chain employs TRBV2 and TRBJ2-4, with D possibly matching TRBD1 (5 bases). This CDR3 has 15 residues. V lost 5 bases to trimming and J lost 3 bases, with 14 bases between them. Germline CDR1 SNHLY, CDR2 FYNNEI. CDR3 bases: TGTGCCAGCAGTCCTTACAGGTCCGGCAAAAACATTCAGTACTTC. Protein product: CASSPYRSGKNIQYF.

The chain employs TRBV19 and TRBJ2-2; TRBD2 aligns across 13 bases. V dropped 4 bases and J dropped 0; count of bases not matched to a gene: 5. The CDR3 covers 18 residues. Germline V gene data show CDR1 as LNHDA and CDR2 as SQIVND (reference sequence). The CDR3 bases are TGTGCCAGTAGTAAGGGACTAGCGGGACGTTCGAACACCGGGGAGCTGTTTTTT. Its protein product is CASSKGLAGRSNTGELFF.

The genes are TRBV7-6 and TRBJ1-1, with TRBD1 as a possible D gene (5 bases). The V and J ends lost 6 bases and 4 bases respectively, with 12 bases between them. The CDR3 runs 13 residues. Germline loops: CDR1 SGHVS, CDR2 FNYEAQ. In DNA form, the CDR3 reads TGTGCCAGCAGTTCCCTGCAGGGCACTGAAGCTTTCTTT. This sequence encodes CASSSLQGTEAFF. The full variable domain, completed using reference TRBV7-6 and TRBJ1-1, is GAGVSQSPRYKVTKRGQDVALRCDPISGHVSLYWYRQALGQGPEFLTYFNYEAQQDKSGLPNDRFSAERPEGSISTLTIQRTEQRDSAMYRCASSSLQGTEAFFGQGTRLTVV.

CDR3 DNA: TGCGCCAGCAGCCCAGGACAGGGGCCATATGGCTACACCTTC. It encodes CASSPGQGPYGYTF. This chain connects TRBV4-3 to TRBJ1-2, with 9 bases identical to TRBD1. CDR3 length: 14 amino acids. J gave up 5 bases and V 4 bases, and 5 bases lay outside the gene matches. The germline CDR1 and CDR2 sequences are LGHNA and YSLEER.

The chain recombines TRBV18 with TRBJ1-4, with 8 positions matching TRBD1. Germline assignment: CDR1 KGHSH and CDR2 LQKENI. V gave up 6 bases and J gave up 8 bases; unmatched junction bases: 5. CDR3 length: 13 residues. DNA of the CDR3: TGTGCCAGCTCGCCTGGACAGGGAGAAAAACTGTTTTTT. Protein product: CASSPGQGEKLFF. The full variable domain, its missing parts supplied by reference TRBV18 and TRBJ1-4, is NAGVMQNPRHLVRRRGQEARLRCSPMKGHSHVYWYRQLPEEGLKFMVYLQKENIIDESGMPKERFSAEFPKEGPSILRIQQVVRGDSAAYFCASSPGQGEKLFFGSGTQLSVL.

The rearrangement uses TRBV20-1 and TRBJ2-2; no clear D. The germline gives CDR1 DFQATT, CDR2 SNEGSKA (reference sequence). The V and J ends lost 5 bases and 7 bases respectively, with 8 bases between them. CDR3 size: 11 residues. The CDR3 region has the DNA TGCAGTGCTGGCGGAAGCGGGGAGCTGTTTTTT. Translation: CSAGGSGELFF.

V and J are TRBV9 and TRBJ1-3; TRBD1 is a possible D gene (5 bases). This CDR3 spans 14 amino acids. Germline CDR1 is SGDLS and CDR2 is YYNGEE. Trimming took off 4 bases at V and 0 bases at J, with 8 bases between the two ends. CDR3 coding DNA: TGTGCCAGCAGCCGGGACTACTCTGGAAACACCATATATTTT. Translating gives CASSRDYSGNTIYF. Full variable domain (remainder filled in from reference TRBV9 and TRBJ1-3): DSGVTQTPKHLITATGQRVTLRCSPRSGDLSVYWYQQSLDQGLQFLIQYYNGEERAKGNILERFSAQQFPDLHSELNLSSLELGDSALYFCASSRDYSGNTIYFGEGSWLTVV.

This sequence joins TRBV5-1 and TRBJ1-1; D remains ambiguous. CDR1 SGHRS and CDR2 YFSETQ come from the germline V gene. CDR3 length: 14 amino acids. The V and J ends lost 2 bases and 1 base respectively, with 9 bases between them. This CDR3 is CASSFGHGNTEAFF. The CDR3 DNA is TGCGCCAGCAGCTTTGGCCATGGGAACACTGAAGCTTTCTTT. Variable domain in full (rest from reference TRBV5-1 and TRBJ1-1): KAGVTQTPRYLIKTRGQQVTLSCSPISGHRSVSWYQQTPGQGLQFLFEYFSETQRNKGNFPGRFSGRQFSNSRSEMNVSTLELGDSALYLCASSFGHGNTEAFFGQGTRLTVV.

The V gene is TRBV7-6, the J gene TRBJ2-1; maybe TRBD1 (5 bases). Germline CDR1 is SGHVS and CDR2 is FNYEAQ. V lost 0 bases, J lost 0 bases, and 12 bases lay in between. This CDR3 has 17 residues. CDR3 nucleotides: TGTGCCAGCAGCTTAGCGGGGCCCTCGAGCTCCTACAATGAGCAGTTCTTC. Its protein product is CASSLAGPSSSYNEQFF.

This clone was found a few times. This rearrangement joins TRBV21-1 to TRBJ1-5; the table's D call, TRBD1, was not checked against the DNA. TRBV21-1 is marked as a pseudogene. The CDR3 loop spans 15 amino acids. CDR3 loop: CASSSSGQAHQPQHF. The CDR3, as DNA: TGTGCCAGCAGCAGCAGTGGACAGGCCCATCAGCCCCAGCATTTT.

This clone was detected once. This chain uses TRBV6-4 with TRBJ2-2; D ambiguous. From germline, CDR1 is MRHNA and CDR2 SNTAGT. V was shortened by 0 bases and J by 3 bases, with 2 bases between the two germline ends. The CDR3 is 13 residues long. CDR3 bases: TGTGCCAGCAGTGACTCCTACACCGGGGAGCTGTTTTTT. Protein sequence: CASSDSYTGELFF.